Each of the 14 T cell receptor beta chains below was sequenced from the same sample in a study of T cells in localized non-small cell lung cancer. Using immunoSEQ multiplex PCR, the repertoire was profiled, and TCRdb retains in-frame clones only, with some absent. The sample gives roughly 77,000 clones, 88% of which show up once; around 20% is in the top ten. Here the sequenced sample was peripheral blood, taken before any cancer treatment. All receptors derive from a woman aged 40-69 years with stage I squamous cell lung carcinoma.

The V gene is TRBV7-9, the J gene TRBJ1-1, with a tentative D call TRBD1 (5 bases). The CDR3 is 14 amino acids. Germline CDR1 is SEHNR and CDR2 is FQNEAQ (reference sequence). V was trimmed by 5 bases and J by 2 bases, leaving 12 bases between them. The CDR3 nucleotides read TGTGCCAGCAGCGTCTGGGGGGATAACACTGAAGCTTTCTTT. Its protein is CASSVWGDNTEAFF.

The rearrangement joins TRBV5-4 to TRBJ1-5; tentatively, D is TRBD1 (5 bases). The V end was cut by 1 base, the J end by 2 bases, with 7 bases between. This CDR3 spans 14 amino acids. Germline assignment: CDR1 SGHNT and CDR2 YYREEE (reference sequence). CDR3 region: CASSLQGGNQPQHF. CDR3 DNA: TGTGCCAGCAGCTTGCAAGGGGGCAATCAGCCCCAGCATTTT.

Concerning this clone itself: One end of the junction does not line up with germline, which may come from a read error. Other DNA variants within this sample encode the same CDR3. The V call is TRBV2, the J call TRBJ1-2; TRBD1 might be the D (5 bases). The CDR3 extends over 13 amino acids. Germline CDR1 SNHLY, CDR2 FYNNEI. The CDR3 nucleotides read TGTGCTAGCAGTGAGAGGGGTACCCATGGCTACACCTTC. It encodes CASSERGTHGYTF.

The chain links TRBV27 to TRBJ1-2, with TRBD1 as a possible D gene (5 bases). V lost 3 bases and J lost 4, with 15 bases in between. The CDR3 sequence is 15 residues long. Germline CDR1 MNHEY, CDR2 SMNVEV (reference sequence). Written as DNA, the CDR3 is TGTGCCAGCAGTTTGGTCCCGGGGCTCTCCTATGGCTACACCTTC. Its protein product is CASSLVPGLSYGYTF.

V and J are TRBV7-9 and TRBJ1-4; a possible D gene is TRBD1 (5 bases). V lost 1 base, J lost 8 bases, and 14 bases lay in between. The CDR3 extends over 15 amino acids. Germline V gene lookup returns CDR1 SEHNR and CDR2 FQNEAQ (reference sequence). The CDR3 sequence: CASSLVHGAVEKLFF. The CDR3 DNA reads TGTGCCAGCAGCTTAGTACATGGGGCTGTGGAAAAACTGTTTTTT.

This chain joins TRBV6-5 and TRBJ1-2; D not certain. Germline-derived CDR1 and CDR2 are MNHEY and SVGAGI. The CDR3 runs to 14 residues. The V gene lost 0 bases and the J gene lost 6 bases, with 11 bases spanning the gap. For the CDR3, the DNA is TGTGCCAGCAGTTACTCCGCACCCTCGGATGGCTACACCTTC. Translation gives CASSYSAPSDGYTF.

The rearrangement uses TRBV5-1 and TRBJ2-2, with 9 bases lining up with TRBD1. V shed 3 bases and J 9 bases; nucleotides not matched to a gene: 9. The CDR3 contains 15 residues. CDR1 and CDR2 (germline): SGHRS, YFSETQ. The CDR3 reads CASSSRTGELRELFF. CDR3 nucleotide sequence: TGCGCCAGCAGCTCCCGGACAGGGGAATTGAGGGAGCTGTTTTTT.

This chain connects TRBV7-6 to TRBJ2-5, with 8 positions matching TRBD1. CDR3 size: 16 residues. Germline CDR1 is SGHVS and CDR2 is FNYEAQ. The V gene end was trimmed by 2 bases and the J gene end by 2 bases; junction bases not matched to a gene: 7. CDR3 protein: CASSLSDRGGQETQYF. The CDR3, as DNA: TGTGCCAGCAGCTTATCCGACAGGGGTGGTCAAGAGACCCAGTACTTC.

V and J are TRBV30 and TRBJ1-2, with D possibly matching TRBD1 (5 bases). Germline CDR1 GTSNPN, CDR2 SVGIG (reference sequence). This CDR3 is built from 13 residues. Trimming left V 1 base short and J 8 bases short, with 14 bases between. CDR3 amino acids: CAWSDGGLMGYTF. CDR3 bases: TGTGCCTGGAGTGATGGGGGACTTATGGGCTACACCTTC.

This chain uses TRBV15 with TRBJ1-2, with D tentatively TRBD1 (5 bases). Germline CDR1 LNHNV, CDR2 YYDKDF (reference sequence). V was pared by 0 bases and J by 4 bases, with 12 bases between. This CDR3 comprises 15 residues. The CDR3 loop reads CATSRESGGSYGYTF. The CDR3 nucleotides are TGTGCCACCAGCAGAGAGAGCGGGGGTTCCTATGGCTACACCTTC.

V and J are TRBV5-4 and TRBJ2-6, with 8 bases matching TRBD2. Trimming cost V 2 bases and J 2 bases; bases outside gene matches: 6. CDR1 and CDR2 from the germline V gene are SGHNT and YYREEE (reference sequence). This CDR3 contains 17 residues. CDR3 loop: CASSLLAGGAGANVLTF. The CDR3 nucleotides are TGTGCCAGCAGCTTATTGGCGGGGGGCGCTGGGGCCAACGTCCTGACTTTC.

This clone was recorded once. This rearrangement joins TRBV5-4 to TRBJ1-3, with a tentative D call TRBD1 (5 bases). The CDR3 contains 14 residues. The V gene lost 3 bases and the J gene lost 4 bases, with 11 bases spanning the gap. Germline V gene data show CDR1 as SGHNT and CDR2 as YYREEE (reference sequence). CDR3 region: CASSSKGSGNTIYF. The CDR3 DNA reads TGTGCCAGCAGCTCCAAGGGGTCGGGAAACACCATATATTTT.

The rearrangement links TRBV6-1 to TRBJ2-7; 9 bases agree with TRBD1. V was pared by 7 bases and J by 3 bases, with 10 bases of the junction left unmatched. CDR3 length: 15 residues. Germline V gene sequence: CDR1 MNHNS, CDR2 SASEGT. The CDR3 here is CASTLDRGIIYEQYF. In DNA, the CDR3 is TGTGCCAGCACCCTGGACAGGGGAATAATCTACGAGCAGTACTTC.

The chain joins TRBV2 to TRBJ2-7; 10 bases are shared with TRBD1. V was clipped by 7 bases and J by 4 bases; unmatched bases: 7. This CDR3 contains 14 residues. Germline V gene sequence: CDR1 SNHLY, CDR2 FYNNEI. The CDR3 DNA reads as TGTGCCAGCAAATCTGACAGGGGGCTTTACGAGCAGTACTTC. It encodes CASKSDRGLYEQYF.